The table lists the clone carrying this T cell receptor beta chain with a count of one. Its antigen is not known. The data were obtained in a study of T cells in Graves' hyperthyroidism and ophthalmopathy. From RNA transcripts, TCR beta CDR3 regions were amplified. With the HTBI primer set, the TCR CDR3 went through a first round of RT-PCR. Each CDR3 protein is one row after TCRdb ran MiXCR on the multiplex PCR reads. In the table there are approximately 370,000 distinct CDR3 sequences, about 18% of which are singletons. Isolation of PBMCs was performed on around 9.7 ml fresh peripheral blood. Study-wide results and limits: Expanded thyroid clonotypes (above 0.001) were mostly also found in blood.

The source of this sequence is a woman aged 30 to 39 with Graves' hyperthyroidism that later progressed to Graves' ophthalmopathy. The sequenced sample was blood.

This CDR3 is CASSQSLTTVSYNEQFF. The CDR3 DNA follows: TGCGCCAGCAGCCAGTCGTTAACAACAGTATCCTACAATGAGCAGTTCTTC. V usage is TRBV4-1 and J usage is TRBJ2-1; D unclear. CDR1 MGHRA and CDR2 YSYEKL come from the germline V gene. The ends were cut back, 3 bases at V and 1 base at J, with 16 bases in the middle. CDR3 size: 17 residues.